These 9 T cell receptor beta chains share one sample of origin, sequenced in a study of blood T cell repertoires in COVID-19. Some clones are missing from TCRdb's copy, which holds only in-frame ones; the method was immunoSEQ multiplex PCR. The top ten hold approximately 2.9% of the sample, which has about 65,000 clones, 80% to 95% seen once. Sequenced input: peripheral blood. The receptors here all came from a man between 65 and 85 years old with active COVID-19.

The genes are TRBV7-8 and TRBJ2-1; no definite D call. The CDR3 spans 14 residues. Germline CDR1 is SGHVS and CDR2 is FQNEAQ. V lost 2 bases and J 9 bases, leaving 14 bases between the germline ends. The CDR3 sequence is CASSLWSLVGEQFF. The CDR3 DNA follows: TGTGCCAGCAGCTTATGGTCCCTAGTTGGTGAGCAGTTCTTC. The full variable domain, completed using reference TRBV7-8 and TRBJ2-1, is GAGVSQSPRYKVAKRGQDVALRCDPISGHVSLFWYQQALGQGPEFLTYFQNEAQLDKSGLPSDRFFAERPEGSVSTLKIQRTQQEDSAVYLCASSLWSLVGEQFFGPGTRLTVL.

The V gene is TRBV4-1, the J gene TRBJ2-5; TRBD2 is a possible D gene (6 bases). CDR1 MGHRA and CDR2 YSYEKL come from the germline V gene. The V end was cut by 4 bases, the J end by 0 bases, with 9 bases between. The CDR3 contains 14 residues. The CDR3 loop is CASSRRDYQETQYF. Here the CDR3 DNA reads TGCGCCAGCAGCCGCCGGGACTACCAAGAGACCCAGTACTTC.

The CDR3 coding sequence is TGTGCCAGCACCATCCTCGGGGGGACTGAAGCTTTCTTT. It translates to CASTILGGTEAFF. J is TRBJ1-1 and V is TRBV27; weak D call: TRBD1 (5 bases). This CDR3 is built from 13 residues. Trimming left V 7 bases short and J 5 bases short, with 14 bases between. Germline V CDR1 and CDR2: MNHEY, SMNVEV (reference sequence).

This clone was counted once. The gene calls are TRBV27 and TRBJ1-3; D remains unclear. The V gene lost 3 bases and the J gene lost 0 bases, with 6 bases spanning the gap. The CDR3 has 14 amino acids. The V gene's germline CDR1 is MNHEY and CDR2 SMNVEV (reference sequence). This CDR3 is CASSFSGSGNTIYF. The CDR3 coding sequence is TGTGCCAGCAGTTTTAGTGGCTCTGGAAACACCATATATTTT.

DNA for the CDR3: TGTGCCAGCATTGGCCTCCCGGGGGAGCAGTACTTC. This codes for CASIGLPGEQYF. The chain joins TRBV2 to TRBJ2-7, with D perhaps matching TRBD2 (5 bases). Looked up from germline, CDR1 is SNHLY and CDR2 is FYNNEI. This CDR3 spans 12 amino acids. The ends were cut back, 7 bases at V and 7 bases at J, with 14 bases in the middle.

A note on this clone: The same CDR3 can be traced to other DNA sequences in this sample. This chain uses TRBV19 with TRBJ2-3; unclear D gene. Between the trimmed V and J ends, which lost 6 bases and 1 base, there was a span of 8 bases. Germline V lookup: CDR1 LNHDA, CDR2 SQIVND (reference sequence). CDR3 length: 13 residues. This CDR3 is CASSSQGTDTQYF. The DNA of the CDR3 is TGTGCCAGTAGCTCTCAGGGCACAGATACGCAGTATTTT.

CDR3 bases: TGTGCCAGCAGCAAGCAGGGGGTGGGGGAAAAACTGTTTTTT. Translation gives CASSKQGVGEKLFF. The gene calls are TRBV3-1 (or the pseudogene TRBV3-2) and TRBJ1-4; 7 bases match TRBD1. Germline trimming cut 5 bases from V and 8 bases from J; bases unmatched to any gene: 8. The CDR3 is 14 residues long. The germline V gene has CDR1 LGHDT and CDR2 YNNKEL (reference sequence).

The chain combines TRBV2 with TRBJ1-2, with 10 positions matching TRBD1. The V and J ends lost 6 bases and 8 bases, in that order; junction bases with no gene match: 9. The CDR3 is 14 amino acids. Germline CDR1 reads SNHLY; CDR2 reads FYNNEI. The CDR3 sequence: CASRGGQGTIGYTF. CDR3 coding DNA: TGTGCCAGCAGGGGGGGACAGGGGACCATAGGCTACACCTTC.

This chain joins TRBV4-1 and TRBJ1-2; 10 bases agree with TRBD1. Per germline, CDR1 MGHRA and CDR2 YSYEKL. This CDR3 comprises 16 residues. Losses at the gene ends were 2 bases for V and 4 bases for J; bases not matched to a gene: 7. DNA of the CDR3: TGCGCCAGCAGCCAACAACCGGGACAGGGGATCTATGGCTACACCTTC. It encodes CASSQQPGQGIYGYTF.